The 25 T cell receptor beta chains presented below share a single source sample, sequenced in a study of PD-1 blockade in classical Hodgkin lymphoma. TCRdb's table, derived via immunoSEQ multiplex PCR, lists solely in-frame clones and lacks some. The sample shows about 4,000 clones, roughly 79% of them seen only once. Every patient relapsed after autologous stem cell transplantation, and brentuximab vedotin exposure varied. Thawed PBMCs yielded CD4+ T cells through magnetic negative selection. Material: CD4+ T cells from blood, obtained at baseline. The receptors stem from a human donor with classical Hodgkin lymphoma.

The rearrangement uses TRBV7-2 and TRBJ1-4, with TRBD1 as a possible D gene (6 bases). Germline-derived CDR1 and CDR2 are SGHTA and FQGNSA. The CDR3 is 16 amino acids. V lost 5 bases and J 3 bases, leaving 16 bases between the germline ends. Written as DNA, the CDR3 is TGTGCCAGCAGCCTGGGGGGGGGCACAGCTAATGAAAAACTGTTTTTT. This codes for CASSLGGGTANEKLFF.

The CDR3 region has the DNA TGCGCCAGCAGCCACGAATCGACCGCAACTAATGAAAAACTGTTTTTT. It translates to CASSHESTATNEKLFF. The V and J genes are TRBV4-1 and TRBJ1-4; D is undetermined. Germline V gene lookup returns CDR1 MGHRA and CDR2 YSYEKL. V lost 3 bases and J 0 bases, leaving 11 bases between the germline ends. The CDR3 consists of 16 residues.

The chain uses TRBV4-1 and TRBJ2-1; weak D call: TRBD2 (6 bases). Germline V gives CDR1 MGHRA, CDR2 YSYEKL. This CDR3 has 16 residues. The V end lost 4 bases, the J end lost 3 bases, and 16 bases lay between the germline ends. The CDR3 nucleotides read TGCGCCAGCAGCCCTGGAGGGAACGGGGGCTACAATGAGCAGTTCTTC. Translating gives CASSPGGNGGYNEQFF.

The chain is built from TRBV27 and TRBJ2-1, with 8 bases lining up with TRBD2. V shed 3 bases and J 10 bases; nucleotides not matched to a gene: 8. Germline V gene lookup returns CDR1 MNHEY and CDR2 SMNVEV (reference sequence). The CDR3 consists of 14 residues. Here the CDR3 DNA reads TGTGCCAGCAGTTTTCGGGGGGGCCAAAAGGAGCAGTTCTTC. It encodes CASSFRGGQKEQFF.

CDR3 loop: CATPDRSTDTQYF. CDR3 in DNA: TGCGCCACTCCGGACCGTAGCACAGATACGCAGTATTTT. V usage is TRBV4-3 and J usage is TRBJ2-3; D is unresolved. V lost 10 bases and J lost 0, with 11 bases in between. CDR1 and CDR2 (germline): LGHNA, YSLEER. CDR3 length equals 13 residues.

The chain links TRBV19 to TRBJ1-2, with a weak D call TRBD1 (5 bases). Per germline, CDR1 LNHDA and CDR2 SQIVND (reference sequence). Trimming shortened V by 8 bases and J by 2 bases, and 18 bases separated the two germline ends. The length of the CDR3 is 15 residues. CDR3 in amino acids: CASHDRDPRNYGYTF. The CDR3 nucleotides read TGTGCCAGTCATGACCGGGACCCCAGAAACTATGGCTACACCTTC. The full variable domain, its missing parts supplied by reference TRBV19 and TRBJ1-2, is DGGITQSPKYLFRKEGQNVTLSCEQNLNHDAMYWYRQDPGQGLRLIYYSQIVNDFQKGDIAEGYSVSREKKESFPLTVTSAQKNPTAFYLCASHDRDPRNYGYTFGSGTRLTVV.

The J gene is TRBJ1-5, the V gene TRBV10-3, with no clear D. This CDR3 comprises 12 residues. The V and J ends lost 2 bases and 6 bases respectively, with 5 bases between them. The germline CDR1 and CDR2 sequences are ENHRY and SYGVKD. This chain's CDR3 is CAISEGSQPQHF. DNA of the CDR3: TGTGCCATCAGTGAGGGGAGTCAGCCCCAGCATTTT.

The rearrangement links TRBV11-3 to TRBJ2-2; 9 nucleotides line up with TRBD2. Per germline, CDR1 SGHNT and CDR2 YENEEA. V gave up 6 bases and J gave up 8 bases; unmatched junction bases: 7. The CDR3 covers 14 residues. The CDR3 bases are TGTGCCAGCAGTTCACTAGCGGGTCATGGGGAGCTGTTTTTT. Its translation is CASSSLAGHGELFF.

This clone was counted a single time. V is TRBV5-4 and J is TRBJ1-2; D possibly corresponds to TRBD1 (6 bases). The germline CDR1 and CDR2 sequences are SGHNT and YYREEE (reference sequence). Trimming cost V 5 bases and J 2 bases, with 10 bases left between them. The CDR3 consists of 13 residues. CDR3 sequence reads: CASSFRGNYGYTF. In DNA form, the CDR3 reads TGTGCCAGCAGTTTCAGGGGAAACTATGGCTACACCTTC.

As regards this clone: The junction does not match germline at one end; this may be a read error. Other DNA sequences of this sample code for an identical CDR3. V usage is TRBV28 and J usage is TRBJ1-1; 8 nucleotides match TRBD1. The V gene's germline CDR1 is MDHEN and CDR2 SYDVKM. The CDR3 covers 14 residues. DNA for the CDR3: TGTGCCAGTAGTTTCCAGGGGGCAGGAAGTAAGGCTTTCTTT. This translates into CASSFQGAGSKAFF.

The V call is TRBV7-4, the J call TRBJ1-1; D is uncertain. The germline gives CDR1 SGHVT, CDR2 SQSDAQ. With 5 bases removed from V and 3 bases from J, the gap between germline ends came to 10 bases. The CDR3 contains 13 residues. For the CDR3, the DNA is TGTGCCAGCAGCCGCCGGGCGGACACTGAAGCTTTCTTT. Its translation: CASSRRADTEAFF.

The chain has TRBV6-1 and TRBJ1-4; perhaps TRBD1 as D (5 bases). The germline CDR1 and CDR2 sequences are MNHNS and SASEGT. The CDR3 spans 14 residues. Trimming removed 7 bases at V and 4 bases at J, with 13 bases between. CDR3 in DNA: TGTGCCAGCAATCCACTGGGGGGTAATGAAAAACTGTTTTTT. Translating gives CASNPLGGNEKLFF.

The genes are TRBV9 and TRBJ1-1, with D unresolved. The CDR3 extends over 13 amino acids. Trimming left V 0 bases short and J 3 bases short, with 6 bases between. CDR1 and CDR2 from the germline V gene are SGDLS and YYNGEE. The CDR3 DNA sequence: TGTGCCAGCAGCGTAGATTCGTACACTGAAGCTTTCTTT. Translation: CASSVDSYTEAFF.

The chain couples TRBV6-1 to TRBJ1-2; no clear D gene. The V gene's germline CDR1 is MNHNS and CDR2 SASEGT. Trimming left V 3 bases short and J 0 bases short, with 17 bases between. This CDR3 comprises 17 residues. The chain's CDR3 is CASSEVEGGRTNYGYTF. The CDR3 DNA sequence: TGTGCCAGCAGTGAGGTAGAAGGTGGTCGGACTAACTATGGCTACACCTTC.

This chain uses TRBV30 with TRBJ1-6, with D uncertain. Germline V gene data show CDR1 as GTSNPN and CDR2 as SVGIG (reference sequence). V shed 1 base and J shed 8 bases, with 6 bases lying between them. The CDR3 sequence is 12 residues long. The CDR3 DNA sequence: TGTGCCTGGAGTGACACGTATTCACCCCTCCACTTT. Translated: CAWSDTYSPLHF. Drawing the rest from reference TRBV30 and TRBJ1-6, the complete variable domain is SQTIHQWPATLVQPVGSPLSLECTVEGTSNPNLYWYRQAAGRGLQLLFYSVGIGQISSEVPQNLSASRPQDRQFILSSKKLLLSDSGFYLCAWSDTYSPLHFGNGTRLTVT.

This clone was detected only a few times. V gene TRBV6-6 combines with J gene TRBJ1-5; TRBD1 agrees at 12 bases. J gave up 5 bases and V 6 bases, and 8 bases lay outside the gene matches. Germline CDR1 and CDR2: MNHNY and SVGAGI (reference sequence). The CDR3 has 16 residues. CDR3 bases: TGTGCCAGCAGGACCGCCGGGACAGGGGGCGATCAGCCCCAGCATTTT. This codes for CASRTAGTGGDQPQHF.

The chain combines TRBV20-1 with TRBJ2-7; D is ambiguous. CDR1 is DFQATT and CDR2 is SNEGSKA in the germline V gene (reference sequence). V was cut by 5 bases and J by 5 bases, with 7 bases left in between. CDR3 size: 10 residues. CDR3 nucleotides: TGCAGTGCTCATGGTAACGAGCAGTACTTC. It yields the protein CSAHGNEQYF.

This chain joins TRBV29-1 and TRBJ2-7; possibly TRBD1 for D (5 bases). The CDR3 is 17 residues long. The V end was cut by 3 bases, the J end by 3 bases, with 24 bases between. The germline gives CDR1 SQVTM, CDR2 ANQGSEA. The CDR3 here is CSVDTNLTGVVIYEQYV. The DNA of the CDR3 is TGCAGCGTTGATACCAATCTTACAGGAGTGGTTATCTACGAGCAGTACGTC.

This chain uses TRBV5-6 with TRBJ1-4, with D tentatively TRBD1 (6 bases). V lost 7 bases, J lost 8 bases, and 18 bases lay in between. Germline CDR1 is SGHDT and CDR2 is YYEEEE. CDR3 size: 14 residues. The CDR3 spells CASSLGARGEKLFF. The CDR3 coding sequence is TGTGCCAGCTCATTGGGGGCGCGGGGAGAAAAACTGTTTTTT.

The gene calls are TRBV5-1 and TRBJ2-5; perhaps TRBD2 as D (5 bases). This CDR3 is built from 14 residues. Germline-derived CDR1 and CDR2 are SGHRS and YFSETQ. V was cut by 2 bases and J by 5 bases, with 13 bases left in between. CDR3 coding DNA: TGCGCCAGCAGCTTAGTGGCCGGGGTCGAGACCCAGTACTTC. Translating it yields CASSLVAGVETQYF.

CDR3: CASSRGQRFKETQYF. CDR3 DNA: TGTGCCAGTTCTAGGGGACAGCGGTTTAAAGAGACCCAGTACTTC. This chain uses TRBV25-1 with TRBJ2-5; 7 positions match TRBD1. Looked up from germline, CDR1 is MGHDK and CDR2 is SYGVNS. The CDR3 is 15 residues long. The ends lost 9 bases at V and 3 bases at J; junction bases unmatched: 13.

DNA of the CDR3: TGTGCCAGCAGCCACGATGGCGTCGGGGGAGATACGCAGTATTTT. Its protein is CASSHDGVGGDTQYF. The chain couples TRBV6-5 to TRBJ2-3, with D possibly matching TRBD2 (6 bases). This CDR3 contains 15 residues. The germline V gene encodes CDR1 MNHEY and CDR2 SVGAGI. The ends were cut back, 6 bases at V and 5 bases at J, with 18 bases in the middle.

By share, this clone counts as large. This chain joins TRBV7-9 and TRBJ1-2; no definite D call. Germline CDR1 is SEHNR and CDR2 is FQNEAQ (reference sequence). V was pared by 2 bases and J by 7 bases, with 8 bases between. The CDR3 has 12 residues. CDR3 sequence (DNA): TGTGCCAGCAGCTTAACCGGGGTTGGCTACACCTTC. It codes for CASSLTGVGYTF.

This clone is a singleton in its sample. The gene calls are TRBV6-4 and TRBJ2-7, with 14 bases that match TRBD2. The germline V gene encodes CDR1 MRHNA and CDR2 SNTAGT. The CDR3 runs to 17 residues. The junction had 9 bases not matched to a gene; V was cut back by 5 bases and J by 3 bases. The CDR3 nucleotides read TGTGCCAGCAGTTTTCTCTCGGGACTAGCGGGAGACTACGAGCAGTACGTC. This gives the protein CASSFLSGLAGDYEQYV.

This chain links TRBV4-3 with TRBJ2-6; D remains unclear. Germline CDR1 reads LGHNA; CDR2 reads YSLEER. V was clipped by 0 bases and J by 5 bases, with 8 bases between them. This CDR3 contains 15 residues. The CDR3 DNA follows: TGCGCCAGCAGCCAAGACAGGTTCAGGGCCAACGTCCTGACTTTC. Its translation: CASSQDRFRANVLTF.